These 12 T cell receptor beta chains were all obtained from the same sample, sequenced in a study of blood T cell repertoires in COVID-19. TCRdb keeps only in-frame clones here, not all; method: immunoSEQ multiplex PCR. The profile shows some 220,000 clones, 86% of them singletons. The source material was PBMCs or T cells enriched from blood (not recorded which). The receptors originated from a woman in her forties or fifties in a cohort exposed to, infected with or recovered from COVID-19 (not recorded which).

The chain recombines TRBV5-1 with TRBJ2-1; 7 nucleotides match TRBD1. This CDR3 comprises 13 residues. CDR1 and CDR2 (germline): SGHRS, YFSETQ. V dropped 4 bases and J dropped 8; count of bases not matched to a gene: 6. The CDR3 here is CASSPTGVDEQFF. The DNA for the CDR3 is TGCGCCAGCAGCCCTACAGGGGTGGATGAGCAGTTCTTC.

This clone is a singleton in its sample. The J gene is TRBJ2-3, the V gene TRBV3-1 (or the pseudogene TRBV3-2), with TRBD1 as a possible D gene (7 bases). This CDR3 comprises 17 residues. Between the trimmed V and J ends, which lost 4 bases and 2 bases, there was a span of 19 bases. Germline CDR1 reads LGHDT; CDR2 reads YNNKEL (reference sequence). The CDR3 sequence is CASSLRGLAYTTDTQYF. The CDR3 nucleotides are TGTGCCAGCAGCCTAAGGGGGCTAGCGTATACCACAGATACGCAGTATTTT.

This sequence joins TRBV28 and TRBJ1-2, with TRBD1 matching 7 bases. The V gene end was trimmed by 2 bases and the J gene end by 8 bases; junction bases not matched to a gene: 8. The CDR3 extends over 14 amino acids. Germline-derived CDR1 and CDR2 are MDHEN and SYDVKM. CDR3 sequence (DNA): TGTGCCAGCAGTTTACATGACAGGGAAAGCGGCTACACCTTC. This codes for CASSLHDRESGYTF.

CDR3 in amino acids: CASSSSGSYEQYF. The CDR3, as DNA: TGTGCCAGCAGCTCCTCCGGCTCCTACGAGCAGTACTTC. The chain links TRBV7-9 to TRBJ2-7; D gene ambiguous. From germline, CDR1 is SEHNR and CDR2 FQNEAQ (reference sequence). The CDR3 is 13 residues long. Trimming cost V 4 bases and J 0 bases, with 7 bases left between them.

J is TRBJ1-2 and V is TRBV12-3 or TRBV12-4; TRBD1 aligns across 8 bases. Trimming removed 8 bases from V and 4 bases from J; junction bases left unmatched: 3. The CDR3 loop spans 12 amino acids. The CDR3 loop is CASATGGYGYTF. The CDR3 nucleotides read TGTGCCAGCGCCACAGGGGGCTATGGCTACACCTTC.

This clone was counted a few times. The V call is TRBV7-2, the J call TRBJ1-3; 7 bases agree with TRBD1. V lost 5 bases and J lost 2; bases outside the gene matches: 6. Germline CDR1 reads SGHTA; CDR2 reads FQGNSA. The CDR3 sequence is 15 residues long. The CDR3 here is CASSTQTGTGNTIYF. For the CDR3, the DNA is TGTGCCAGCAGCACTCAGACAGGGACTGGAAACACCATATATTTT. Combining the CDR3 with reference TRBV7-2 and TRBJ1-3 gives the whole variable domain GAGVSQSPSNKVTEKGKDVELRCDPISGHTALYWYRQSLGQGLEFLIYFQGNSAPDKSGLPSDRFSAERTGGSVSTLTIQRTQQEDSAVYLCASSTQTGTGNTIYFGEGSWLTVV.

The rearrangement joins TRBV4-3 to TRBJ2-3, with TRBD1 as a possible D gene (6 bases). The CDR3 has 16 amino acids. The V gene lost 5 bases and the J gene lost 3 bases, with 18 bases spanning the gap. The V gene's germline CDR1 is LGHNA and CDR2 YSLEER. CDR3 loop: CASSRGGRVVTDTQYF. The CDR3 DNA is TGCGCCAGCAGCAGAGGGGGTCGAGTGGTGACAGATACGCAGTATTTT.

This chain links TRBV3-1 (or the pseudogene TRBV3-2) with TRBJ1-2; D is ambiguous. V lost 1 base, J lost 7 bases, and 7 bases lay in between. This CDR3 has 12 residues. Looked up from germline, CDR1 is LGHDT and CDR2 is YNNKEL (reference sequence). In nucleotides, the CDR3 is TGTGCCAGCAGCCAAGCTGAGGCTGGCTACACCTTC. The encoded protein is CASSQAEAGYTF.

This clone was seen once. The DNA of the CDR3 is TGTGCCAGCAGCATCACACCAGGCTCCTACAATGAGCAGTTCTTC. Encoded protein: CASSITPGSYNEQFF. The rearrangement uses TRBV9 and TRBJ2-1; D remains unclear. The germline V gene encodes CDR1 SGDLS and CDR2 YYNGEE. Between the trimmed V and J ends, which lost 4 bases and 0 bases, there was a span of 11 bases. This CDR3 comprises 15 residues.

The gene calls are TRBV29-1 and TRBJ1-3; 8 bases align to TRBD1. Looked up from germline, CDR1 is SQVTM and CDR2 is ANQGSEA. There are 18 residues in the CDR3. The ends lost 3 bases at V and 0 bases at J; junction bases unmatched: 13. The CDR3 reads CSVEHRTGPPFSGNTIYF. CDR3 in DNA: TGCAGCGTTGAGCACAGGACAGGGCCTCCGTTCTCTGGAAACACCATATATTTT.

J is TRBJ1-4 and V is TRBV7-9, with D unclear. Trimming left V 4 bases short and J 5 bases short, with 5 bases between. Looked up from germline, CDR1 is SEHNR and CDR2 is FQNEAQ (reference sequence). The CDR3 is 12 residues long. The CDR3 spells CASSSLNEKLFF. In DNA form, the CDR3 reads TGTGCCAGCAGCTCCCTAAATGAAAAACTGTTTTTT.

This rearrangement joins TRBV6-2 or TRBV6-3 to TRBJ2-7, with 8 bases fitting TRBD1. The CDR3 is made up of 14 amino acids. The ends lost 5 bases at V and 5 bases at J; junction bases unmatched: 8. The germline CDR1 and CDR2 sequences are MNHEY and SVGEGT. CDR3 in DNA: TGTGCCAGCAGTCCGGGACAGGTCCCCCACGAGCAGTACTTC. It is translated as CASSPGQVPHEQYF.